This T cell receptor beta chain was recovered during a study of T cell repertoires in cytomegalovirus infection. Whole-study context: CMV epitopes used comprised recently identified HLA-C-restricted ones and well-studied HLA-B-restricted ones. Indicated by public TCR beta signatures were CMV infection and matching HLA type.

MiXCR was run by TCRdb on the reads, yielding one entry per CDR3 protein. This table holds fewer than 70,000 distinct CDR3 sequences, about 30% found once. This clonotype was seen repeatedly, ten times or more. The antigen is undetermined. Study outcomes and limitations: Cumulative public TCR beta family frequency identified carriers of CMV plus the relevant HLA.

CDR1 LGHNT and CDR2 FRNRAP come from the germline V gene. The CDR3 is 16 amino acids. Trimming took off 10 bases at V and 6 bases at J, with 22 bases between the two ends. This chain links TRBV12-5 with TRBJ1-6; D is perhaps TRBD1 (6 bases). Sequenced material: CD8+ T cells from cultured PBMCs, taken from culture after CMV antigen stimulation. The sequence derives from a human donor in good health (CMV status not recorded). Some clones in this sample may be carry-over from other donors' samples. The CDR3 nucleotides are TGTGCTACCTCTTATGGGACACCGGACGGTAATTCACCCCTCCACTTT. Translating gives CATSYGTPDGNSPLHF.